The 30 T cell receptor beta chains reported below all come from one sample, sequenced in a study of identical twins. Each CDR3 protein is one row after TCRdb ran MiXCR on the 5' RACE reads. The sample consists of approximately 670,000 distinct CDR3 sequences, roughly 6% of them appearing once. The sequencing input was naive T cells sorted from blood. Every receptor here comes from a young man in good health.

This clonotype was counted at least ten times. The V gene is TRBV28, the J gene TRBJ1-1; D is undetermined. CDR3 size: 15 residues. V was shortened by 7 bases and J by 6 bases, with 21 bases between the two germline ends. Germline CDR1 and CDR2: MDHEN and SYDVKM. CDR3 protein: CASIRRGALISEAFF. Here the CDR3 DNA reads TGTGCCAGCATTCGTCGGGGAGCCCTGATTTCTGAAGCTTTCTTT.

This clonotype was observed a handful of times. This chain uses TRBV11-1 with TRBJ2-1; D possibly corresponds to TRBD2 (5 bases). The CDR3 is 21 residues long. Trimming pared 2 bases from V and 0 bases from J, leaving 26 bases between. Germline-derived CDR1 and CDR2 are SGHAT and FQDESV (reference sequence). The CDR3 protein is CASSLYRGFIASSSSYNEQFF. The DNA for the CDR3 is TGTGCCAGCAGCTTATACCGTGGTTTCATTGCTAGCTCTAGCTCCTACAATGAGCAGTTCTTC.

The table lists this clonotype with many counts. The gene calls are TRBV25-1 and TRBJ2-7, with D unresolved. CDR1 and CDR2 (germline): MGHDK, SYGVNS. Trimming stripped 4 bases from V and 1 base from J, with 5 bases between. This CDR3 comprises 12 residues. The CDR3 is CASSVGSYEQYF. The CDR3 DNA reads TGTGCCAGCAGTGTCGGGTCCTACGAGCAGTACTTC.

This clonotype was counted at least ten times. This chain links TRBV7-9 with TRBJ2-2; no clear D gene. Trimming took 2 bases from V and 4 from J, leaving 5 bases between them. Germline lookup yields CDR1 SEHNR and CDR2 FQNEAQ (reference sequence). The CDR3 contains 13 residues. CDR3 DNA sequence: TGTGCCAGCAGCTTAAAGAGCACCGGGGAGCTGTTTTTT. This encodes CASSLKSTGELFF.

This chain uses TRBV6-1 with TRBJ1-4; TRBD1 agrees at 7 bases. The CDR3 is 15 residues long. The V gene end was trimmed by 6 bases and the J gene end by 7 bases; junction bases not matched to a gene: 11. Germline V lookup: CDR1 MNHNS, CDR2 SASEGT. The CDR3 is CASSQRQGGGEKLFF. The CDR3, as DNA: TGTGCCAGCAGCCAAAGACAGGGCGGTGGTGAAAAACTGTTTTTT.

This clonotype was counted only a few times. The genes are TRBV12-3 or TRBV12-4 and TRBJ2-7; TRBD1 agrees at 10 bases. The V segment lost 5 bases and the J segment 6 bases; nucleotides outside the gene matches: 4. The CDR3 has 13 residues. The CDR3, as DNA: TGTGCCAGCAGTCCCGGACAGGGGGTCGAGCAGTACGTC. Amino acid sequence: CASSPGQGVEQYV.

V and J are TRBV13 and TRBJ2-3; D is unclear. The CDR3 consists of 17 residues. The germline V gene encodes CDR1 PRHDT and CDR2 FYEKMQ (reference sequence). With 2 bases removed from V and 2 bases from J, the gap between germline ends came to 17 bases. The CDR3 region is CASSLKPPIPLTDTQYF. The DNA for the CDR3 is TGTGCCAGCAGCTTAAAGCCCCCCATACCCCTCACAGATACGCAGTATTTT.

Many counts were recorded for this clonotype. The rearrangement joins TRBV12-3 or TRBV12-4 to TRBJ2-1; D possibly uses TRBD1 or TRBD2 (5 bases each). V was cut by 2 bases and J by 4 bases, with 15 bases left in between. The CDR3 loop spans 16 amino acids. The CDR3, as DNA: TGTGCCAGCAGTTTATCGGGGACGGTGGGATACAATGAGCAGTTCTTC. Its translation is CASSLSGTVGYNEQFF.

This sequence joins TRBV29-1 and TRBJ2-2; 9 bases map to TRBD2. Germline values: CDR1 SQVTM, CDR2 ANQGSEA. V trimming: 5 bases; J trimming: 7 bases; junction bases outside the gene matches: 11. This CDR3 is 15 amino acids long. CDR3 residues: CSVMWISGSSGELFF. The CDR3 DNA is TGCAGCGTTATGTGGATTAGCGGGAGTAGCGGGGAGCTGTTTTTT.

In this sample, this clonotype turned up many times. The rearrangement joins TRBV20-1 to TRBJ2-3; TRBD2 might be the D (5 bases). Germline CDR1 reads DFQATT; CDR2 reads SNEGSKA (reference sequence). This CDR3 is 13 amino acids long. The V end lost 6 bases, the J end lost 2 bases, and 12 bases lay between the germline ends. The CDR3 loop is CSADGLDTDTQYF. Here the CDR3 DNA reads TGCAGTGCCGATGGACTTGACACAGATACGCAGTATTTT.

This clonotype was recorded many times. The chain couples TRBV29-1 to TRBJ2-3; no firm D call. This CDR3 is built from 13 residues. Germline values: CDR1 SQVTM, CDR2 ANQGSEA. V was clipped by 7 bases and J by 2 bases, with 13 bases between them. For the CDR3, the DNA is TGCAGCGGAGGCCCCAGGCTCACAGATACGCAGTATTTT. Its protein product is CSGGPRLTDTQYF.

The chain combines TRBV5-1 with TRBJ1-5; 9 bases are shared with TRBD1. This CDR3 has 15 residues. J was trimmed by 7 bases and V by 0 bases; bases with no gene match: 5. CDR1 SGHRS and CDR2 YFSETQ come from the germline V gene. CDR3 region: CASSLGMTGGQPQHF. For the CDR3, the DNA is TGCGCCAGCAGCTTGGGGATGACAGGGGGGCAGCCCCAGCATTTT.

This clonotype has at least ten counts. The chain joins TRBV7-2 to TRBJ1-4; D might be TRBD1 (5 bases). This CDR3 is 13 amino acids long. Germline V gene data show CDR1 as SGHTA and CDR2 as FQGNSA. With 3 bases removed from V and 10 bases from J, the gap between germline ends came to 12 bases. The CDR3 DNA reads as TGTGCCAGCAGCTTTCCAGGGAGGGGAAAACTGTTTTTT. Its protein product is CASSFPGRGKLFF.

This clonotype was detected many times. The rearrangement uses TRBV7-6 and TRBJ2-3; TRBD2 matches 10 bases. The CDR3 runs to 17 residues. Germline CDR1 reads SGHVS; CDR2 reads FNYEAQ. Trimming took 1 base from V and 4 from J; bases not matched to a gene: 8. CDR3 in DNA: TGTGCCAGCAGCTTAGAAAGTGGGACTAGCGTATCAGATACGCAGTATTTT. It is translated as CASSLESGTSVSDTQYF. The entire variable domain, with the rest obtained from reference TRBV7-6 and TRBJ2-3, is as follows: GAGVSQSPRYKVTKRGQDVALRCDPISGHVSLYWYRQALGQGPEFLTYFNYEAQQDKSGLPNDRFSAERPEGSISTLTIQRTEQRDSAMYRCASSLESGTSVSDTQYFGPGTRLTVL.

Comments on this clonotype: One end of the junction does not line up with germline, which may come from a read error. The chain is built from TRBV4-1 and TRBJ2-2; D remains unclear. The CDR3 is made up of 14 amino acids. The germline gives CDR1 MGHRA, CDR2 YSYEKL. CDR3 sequence reads: CASSHPPATWELFF. The CDR3 bases are TGCGCCAGCAGCCATCCCCCAGCCACCTGGGAGCTGTTTTTT.

This clonotype was counted at least ten times. This chain links TRBV7-6 with TRBJ2-3, with TRBD1 as a possible D gene (5 bases). CDR3 length: 13 residues. CDR1 and CDR2 from the germline V gene are SGHVS and FNYEAQ. The V end lost 1 base, the J end lost 10 bases, and 12 bases lay between the germline ends. The chain's CDR3 is CASSLVGPQAQYF. CDR3 bases: TGTGCCAGCAGCTTAGTTGGCCCACAGGCGCAGTATTTT.

This clonotype has just a few counts. J is TRBJ2-1 and V is TRBV4-1; D gene uncertain. V dropped 3 bases and J dropped 0 bases, with 12 bases sitting between them. This CDR3 contains 16 residues. Per germline, CDR1 MGHRA and CDR2 YSYEKL. This CDR3 reads CASSHPARNSYNEQFF. In nucleotides, the CDR3 is TGCGCCAGCAGCCACCCAGCGAGGAACTCCTACAATGAGCAGTTCTTC.

J is TRBJ2-7 and V is TRBV7-6, with D possibly being TRBD1 (5 bases). This CDR3 contains 14 residues. The V end was cut by 2 bases, the J end by 5 bases, with 13 bases between. Germline CDR1 is SGHVS and CDR2 is FNYEAQ. CDR3 sequence reads: CASSLTAGLHEQYV. CDR3 sequence (DNA): TGTGCCAGCAGCTTAACTGCAGGGCTCCACGAGCAGTACGTC.

This clonotype was observed at least ten times. The V gene is TRBV3-1, the J gene TRBJ1-2; TRBD1 matches at 9 bases. Germline-derived CDR1 and CDR2 are LGHDT and YNNKEL (reference sequence). Trimming cost V 3 bases and J 4 bases; bases outside gene matches: 3. The CDR3 extends over 14 amino acids. The CDR3 region has the DNA TGTGCCAGCAGCCAGGGACAGGGCGGCTATGGCTACACCTTC. It yields the protein CASSQGQGGYGYTF.

Ten or more counts support this clonotype. The chain is built from TRBV29-1 and TRBJ2-7; weak D call: TRBD2 (6 bases). Germline V gene sequence: CDR1 SQVTM, CDR2 ANQGSEA. The CDR3 runs 13 residues. V lost 7 bases and J lost 3, with 16 bases in between. The CDR3 sequence is CSASPGLSYEQYF. DNA of the CDR3: TGCAGCGCCTCCCCGGGACTCAGCTACGAGCAGTACTTC.

This clonotype was seen ten or more times. J is TRBJ2-7 and V is TRBV5-6, with 10 nucleotides matching TRBD1. The trim removed 4 bases at V and 3 bases at J, leaving 4 bases unmatched. This CDR3 comprises 14 residues. The germline CDR1 and CDR2 sequences are SGHDT and YYEEEE. DNA of the CDR3: TGTGCCAGCAGCGGGCGGGACAGGGGCTACGAGCAGTACTTC. Protein: CASSGRDRGYEQYF.

This clonotype appeared many times. V usage is TRBV29-1 and J usage is TRBJ2-1, with D possibly matching TRBD2 (6 bases). Trimming cost V 3 bases and J 5 bases, with 11 bases left between them. There are 13 residues in the CDR3. The germline CDR1 and CDR2 sequences are SQVTM and ANQGSEA. CDR3 DNA: TGCAGCGTTGATCTCGGGGGAAACAATGAGCAGTTCTTC. Amino acid sequence: CSVDLGGNNEQFF.

This clonotype has at least ten counts. The genes are TRBV10-3 and TRBJ1-3; no clear D gene. Germline V gives CDR1 ENHRY, CDR2 SYGVKD. V lost 3 bases, J lost 6 bases, and 3 bases lay in between. The CDR3 covers 11 residues. CDR3 loop: CAISDINTIYF. The CDR3, as DNA: TGTGCCATCAGTGATATAAACACCATATATTTT.

This clonotype was observed many times. This chain joins TRBV18 and TRBJ2-5, with D possibly matching TRBD2 (6 bases). Trimming cost V 5 bases and J 5 bases, with 15 bases left between them. Germline-derived CDR1 and CDR2 are KGHSH and LQKENI. The CDR3 has 14 residues. This CDR3 is CASSTGEDSETQYF. In DNA form, the CDR3 reads TGTGCCAGCTCAACCGGGGAGGATTCGGAGACCCAGTACTTC.

This clonotype was picked up a small number of times. The V and J genes are TRBV27 and TRBJ1-5; perhaps TRBD1 as D (5 bases). Trimming left V 6 bases short and J 9 bases short, with 21 bases between. The CDR3 covers 15 residues. Germline-derived CDR1 and CDR2 are MNHEY and SMNVEV (reference sequence). CDR3 bases: TGTGCCAGCAGCCTTTTACGGGGCCCCACCTCGCCCCAGCATTTT. This codes for CASSLLRGPTSPQHF.

For the CDR3, the DNA is TGTGCCAGCACTGTTGGCGGGACAGGGGCCATGAACACTGAAGCTTTCTTT. It is translated as CASTVGGTGAMNTEAFF. The V gene is TRBV2, the J gene TRBJ1-1; 10 bases match TRBD1. This CDR3 comprises 17 residues. Trimming cost V 7 bases and J 0 bases; bases outside gene matches: 11. CDR1 and CDR2 (germline): SNHLY, FYNNEI.

Many counts were recorded for this clonotype. The chain has TRBV10-3 and TRBJ2-3; 10 positions match TRBD2. CDR1 and CDR2 (germline): ENHRY, SYGVKD. The CDR3 runs 14 residues. V was clipped by 6 bases and J by 4 bases; unmatched bases: 4. The CDR3 nucleotides are TGTGCCATCAGGCCTAGCGGGAGTTCAGATACGCAGTATTTT. Translated: CAIRPSGSSDTQYF.

This rearrangement joins TRBV5-5 to TRBJ1-2; D perhaps matches TRBD1 (5 bases). With 0 bases removed from V and 7 bases from J, the gap between germline ends came to 13 bases. The CDR3 sequence is 14 residues long. Germline lookup yields CDR1 SGHKS and CDR2 YYEKEE (reference sequence). The CDR3 spells CASSLEGSVSGYTF. The CDR3 DNA follows: TGTGCCAGCAGCTTGGAGGGGTCTGTGAGTGGCTACACCTTC. Full variable domain (rest looked up from reference TRBV5-5 and TRBJ1-2): DAGVTQSPTHLIKTRGQQVTLRCSPISGHKSVSWYQQVLGQGPQFIFQYYEKEERGRGNFPDRFSARQFPNYSSELNVNALLLGDSALYLCASSLEGSVSGYTFGSGTRLTVV.

This clonotype has more than one count but fewer than ten. This sequence joins TRBV19 and TRBJ1-5; D remains ambiguous. V lost 5 bases, J lost 4 bases, and 12 bases lay in between. CDR1 is LNHDA and CDR2 is SQIVND in the germline V gene (reference sequence). This CDR3 is built from 14 residues. CDR3 sequence: CASSYTRRNQPQHF. The CDR3, as DNA: TGTGCCAGTAGTTATACGAGGAGAAATCAGCCCCAGCATTTT.

This clonotype was picked up many times. The chain carries TRBV11-2 and TRBJ2-1; D is perhaps TRBD2 (6 bases). Germline CDR1 SGHAT, CDR2 FQNNGV. The V end lost 1 base, the J end lost 3 bases, and 10 bases lay between the germline ends. This CDR3 spans 15 amino acids. The CDR3 sequence is CASSLGGGNYNEQFF. For the CDR3, the DNA is TGTGCCAGCAGCTTAGGAGGCGGGAACTACAATGAGCAGTTCTTC. Complete variable domain (other parts from reference TRBV11-2 and TRBJ2-1): EAGVAQSPRYKIIEKRQSVAFWCNPISGHATLYWYQQILGQGPKLLIQFQNNGVVDDSQLPKDRFSAERLKGVDSTLKIQPAKLEDSAVYLCASSLGGGNYNEQFFGPGTRLTVL.